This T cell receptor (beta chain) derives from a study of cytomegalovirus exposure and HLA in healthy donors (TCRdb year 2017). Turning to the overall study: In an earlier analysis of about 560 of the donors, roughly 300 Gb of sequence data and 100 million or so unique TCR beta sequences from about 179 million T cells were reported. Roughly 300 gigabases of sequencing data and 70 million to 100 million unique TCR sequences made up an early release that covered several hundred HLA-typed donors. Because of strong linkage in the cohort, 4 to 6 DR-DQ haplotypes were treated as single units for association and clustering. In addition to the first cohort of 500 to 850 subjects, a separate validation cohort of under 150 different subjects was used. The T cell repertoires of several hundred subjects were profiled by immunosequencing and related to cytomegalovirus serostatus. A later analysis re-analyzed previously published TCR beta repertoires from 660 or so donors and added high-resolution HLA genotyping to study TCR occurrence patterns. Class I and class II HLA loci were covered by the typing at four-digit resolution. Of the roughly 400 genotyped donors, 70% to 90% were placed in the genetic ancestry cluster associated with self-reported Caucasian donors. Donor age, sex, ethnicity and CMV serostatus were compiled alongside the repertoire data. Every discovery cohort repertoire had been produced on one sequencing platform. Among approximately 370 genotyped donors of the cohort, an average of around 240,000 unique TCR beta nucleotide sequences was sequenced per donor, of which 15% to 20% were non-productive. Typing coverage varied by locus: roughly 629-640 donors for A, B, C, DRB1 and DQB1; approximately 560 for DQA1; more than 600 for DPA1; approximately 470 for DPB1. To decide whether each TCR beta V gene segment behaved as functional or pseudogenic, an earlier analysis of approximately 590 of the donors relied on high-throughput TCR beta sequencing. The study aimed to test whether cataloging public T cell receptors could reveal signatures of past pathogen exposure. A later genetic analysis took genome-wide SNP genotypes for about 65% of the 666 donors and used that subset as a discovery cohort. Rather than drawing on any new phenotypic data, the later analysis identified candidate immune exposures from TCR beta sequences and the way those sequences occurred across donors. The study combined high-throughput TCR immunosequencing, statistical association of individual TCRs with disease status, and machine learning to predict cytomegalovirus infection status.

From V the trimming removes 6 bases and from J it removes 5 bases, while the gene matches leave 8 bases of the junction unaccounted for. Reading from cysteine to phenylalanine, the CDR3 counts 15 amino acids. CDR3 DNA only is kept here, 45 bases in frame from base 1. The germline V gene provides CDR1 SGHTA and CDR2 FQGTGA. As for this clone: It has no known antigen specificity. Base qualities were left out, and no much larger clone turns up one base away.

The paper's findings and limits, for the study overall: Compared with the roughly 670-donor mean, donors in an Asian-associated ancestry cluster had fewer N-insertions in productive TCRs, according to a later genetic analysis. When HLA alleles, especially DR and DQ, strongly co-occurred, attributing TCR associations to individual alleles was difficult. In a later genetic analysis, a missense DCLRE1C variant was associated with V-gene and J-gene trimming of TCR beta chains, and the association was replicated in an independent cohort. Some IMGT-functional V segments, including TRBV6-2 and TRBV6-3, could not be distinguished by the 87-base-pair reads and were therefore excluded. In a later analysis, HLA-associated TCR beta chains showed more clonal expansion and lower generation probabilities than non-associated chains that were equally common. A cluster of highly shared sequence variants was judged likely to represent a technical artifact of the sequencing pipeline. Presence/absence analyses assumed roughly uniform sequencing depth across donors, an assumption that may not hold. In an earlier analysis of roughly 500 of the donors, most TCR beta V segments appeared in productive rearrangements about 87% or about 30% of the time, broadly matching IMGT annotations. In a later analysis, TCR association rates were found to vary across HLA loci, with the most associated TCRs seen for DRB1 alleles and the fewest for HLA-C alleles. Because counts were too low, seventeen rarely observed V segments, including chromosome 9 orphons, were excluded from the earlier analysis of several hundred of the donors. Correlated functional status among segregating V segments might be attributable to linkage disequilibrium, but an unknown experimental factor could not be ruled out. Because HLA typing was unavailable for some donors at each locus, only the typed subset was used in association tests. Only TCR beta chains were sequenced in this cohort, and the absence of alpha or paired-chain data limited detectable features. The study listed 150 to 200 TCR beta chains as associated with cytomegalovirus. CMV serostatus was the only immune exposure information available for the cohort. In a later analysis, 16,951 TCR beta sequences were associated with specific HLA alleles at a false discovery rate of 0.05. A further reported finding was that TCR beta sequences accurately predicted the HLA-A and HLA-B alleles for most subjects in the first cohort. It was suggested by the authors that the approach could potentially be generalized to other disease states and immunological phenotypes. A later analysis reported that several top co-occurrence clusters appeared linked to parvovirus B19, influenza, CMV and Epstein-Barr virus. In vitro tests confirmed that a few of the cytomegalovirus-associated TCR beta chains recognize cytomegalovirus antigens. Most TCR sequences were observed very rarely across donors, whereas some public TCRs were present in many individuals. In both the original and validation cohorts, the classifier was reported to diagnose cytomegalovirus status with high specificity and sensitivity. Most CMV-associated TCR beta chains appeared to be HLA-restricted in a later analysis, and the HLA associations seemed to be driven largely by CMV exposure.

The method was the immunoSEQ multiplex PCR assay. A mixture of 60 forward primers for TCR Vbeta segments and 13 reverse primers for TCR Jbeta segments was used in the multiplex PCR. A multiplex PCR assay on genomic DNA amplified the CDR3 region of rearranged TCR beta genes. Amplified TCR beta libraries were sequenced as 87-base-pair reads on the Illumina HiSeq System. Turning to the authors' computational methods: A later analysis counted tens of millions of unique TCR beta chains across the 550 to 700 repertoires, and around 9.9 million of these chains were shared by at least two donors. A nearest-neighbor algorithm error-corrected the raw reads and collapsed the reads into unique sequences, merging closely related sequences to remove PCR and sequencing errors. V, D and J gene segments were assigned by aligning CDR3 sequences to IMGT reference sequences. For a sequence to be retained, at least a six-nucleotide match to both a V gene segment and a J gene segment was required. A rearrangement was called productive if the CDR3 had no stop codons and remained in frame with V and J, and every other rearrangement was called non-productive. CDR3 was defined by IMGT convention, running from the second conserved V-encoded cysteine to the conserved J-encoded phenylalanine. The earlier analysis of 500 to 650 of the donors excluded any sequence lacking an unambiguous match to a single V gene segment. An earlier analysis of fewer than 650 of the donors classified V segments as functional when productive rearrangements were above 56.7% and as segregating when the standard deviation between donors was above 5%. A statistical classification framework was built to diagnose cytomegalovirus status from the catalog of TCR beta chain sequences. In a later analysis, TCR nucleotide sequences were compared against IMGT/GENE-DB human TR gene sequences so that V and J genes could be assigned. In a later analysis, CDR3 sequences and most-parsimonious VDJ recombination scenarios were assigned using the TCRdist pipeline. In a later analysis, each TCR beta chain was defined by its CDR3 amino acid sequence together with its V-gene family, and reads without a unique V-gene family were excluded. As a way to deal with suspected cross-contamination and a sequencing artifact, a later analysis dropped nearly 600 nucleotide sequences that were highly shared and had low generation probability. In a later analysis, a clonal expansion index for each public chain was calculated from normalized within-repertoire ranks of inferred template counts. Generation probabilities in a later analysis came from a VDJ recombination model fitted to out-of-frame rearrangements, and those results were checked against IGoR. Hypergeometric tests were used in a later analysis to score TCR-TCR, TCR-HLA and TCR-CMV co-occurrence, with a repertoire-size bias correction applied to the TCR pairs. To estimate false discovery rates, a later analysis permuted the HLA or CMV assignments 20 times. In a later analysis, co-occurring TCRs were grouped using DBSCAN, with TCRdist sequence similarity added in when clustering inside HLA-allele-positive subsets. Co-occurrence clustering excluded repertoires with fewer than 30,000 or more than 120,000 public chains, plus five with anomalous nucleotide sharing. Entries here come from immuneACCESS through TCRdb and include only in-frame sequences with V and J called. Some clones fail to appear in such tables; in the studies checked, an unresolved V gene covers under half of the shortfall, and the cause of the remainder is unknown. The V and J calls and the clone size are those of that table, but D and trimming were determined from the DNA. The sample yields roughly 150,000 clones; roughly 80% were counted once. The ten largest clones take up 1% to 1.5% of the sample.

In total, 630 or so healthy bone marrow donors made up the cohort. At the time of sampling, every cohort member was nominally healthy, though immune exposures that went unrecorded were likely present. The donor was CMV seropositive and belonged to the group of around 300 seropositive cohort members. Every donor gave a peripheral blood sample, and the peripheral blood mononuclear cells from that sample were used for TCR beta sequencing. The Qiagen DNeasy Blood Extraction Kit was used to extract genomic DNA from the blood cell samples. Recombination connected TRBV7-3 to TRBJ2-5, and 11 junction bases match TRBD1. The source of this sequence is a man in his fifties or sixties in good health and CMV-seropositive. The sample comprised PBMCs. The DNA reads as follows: TGTGCCAGCAGTTATCGCGGGGACAGGGGGGAGACCCAGTACTTC. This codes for CASSYRGDRGETQYF.